A single sample is the source of the 31 T cell receptor beta chains below, sequenced in a study of blood T cell repertoires in COVID-19. TCRdb keeps only in-frame clones here, not all; method: immunoSEQ multiplex PCR. The sample records under 200,000 clones, around nine tenths being singletons. The sequenced sample was peripheral blood. These receptors all stem from a man in his sixties or seventies with acute or convalescent COVID-19.

A single count supports this clone. The chain carries TRBV6-7 and TRBJ2-7, with 9 nucleotides matching TRBD1. TRBV6-7 is labeled an ORF, and its function is uncertain. The trim removed 2 bases at V and 3 bases at J, leaving 2 bases unmatched. The CDR3 sequence is 14 residues long. The CDR3 here is CASSYRDRVYEQYF. CDR3 nucleotide sequence: TGTGCCAGCAGTTACCGGGACAGGGTCTACGAGCAGTACTTC.

The chain couples TRBV5-5 to TRBJ1-6, with TRBD1 identical over 7 bases. V was pared by 3 bases and J by 8 bases, with 5 bases of the junction left unmatched. The germline V gene has CDR1 SGHKS and CDR2 YYEKEE (reference sequence). The CDR3 covers 14 residues. CDR3 DNA sequence: TGTGCCAGCAGCTCCGACAGGGCTGATTCACCCCTCCACTTT. Its translation is CASSSDRADSPLHF.

J is TRBJ2-1 and V is TRBV7-2; D uncertain. The CDR3 is 14 residues long. The germline V gene has CDR1 SGHTA and CDR2 FQGNSA. V lost 1 base and J 2 bases, leaving 6 bases between the germline ends. CDR3 sequence reads: CASSLEGAYNEQFF. For the CDR3, the DNA is TGTGCCAGCAGCTTAGAAGGAGCCTACAATGAGCAGTTCTTC.

The chain recombines TRBV4-2 with TRBJ2-1; TRBD2 aligns across 10 bases. Germline V gene lookup returns CDR1 LGHNA and CDR2 YNFKEQ. This CDR3 is 18 amino acids long. V trimming: 0 bases; J trimming: 4 bases; junction bases outside the gene matches: 9. The CDR3 DNA follows: TGTGCCAGCAGCCAAGATCAGGGGCCGGGACTAGCGTACAATGAGCAGTTCTTC. This codes for CASSQDQGPGLAYNEQFF.

The chain recombines TRBV28 with TRBJ1-4; weak D call: TRBD1 (5 bases). The CDR3 contains 16 residues. The germline V gene encodes CDR1 MDHEN and CDR2 SYDVKM. Trimming took off 7 bases at V and 5 bases at J, with 20 bases between the two ends. CDR3 bases: TGTGCCAGCAACTCCCCCGGGGGGAGGGTCAATGAAAAACTGTTTTTT. Translation gives CASNSPGGRVNEKLFF.

In its sample, this clone was seen a few times. The chain is built from TRBV20-1 and TRBJ1-3, with D perhaps matching TRBD1 (6 bases). The CDR3 runs 11 residues. Trimming removed 3 bases at V and 11 bases at J, with 11 bases between. Germline CDR1 and CDR2: DFQATT and SNEGSKA (reference sequence). The CDR3 region is CSASYREAIYF. The CDR3 DNA sequence: TGCAGTGCTAGTTACAGGGAAGCCATATATTTT.

This chain joins TRBV7-3 and TRBJ1-1; 8 positions agree with TRBD1. Germline lookup yields CDR1 SGHTA and CDR2 FQGTGA. The V and J ends lost 4 bases and 7 bases, in that order; junction bases with no gene match: 2. The CDR3 totals 12 residues. CDR3 bases: TGTGCCAGCAGCTCCGGGACAGGTGAAGCTTTCTTT. This translates into CASSSGTGEAFF.

V gene TRBV4-1 combines with J gene TRBJ2-4; 8 bases are a match to TRBD2. The CDR3 length is 15 residues. In germline, CDR1 is MGHRA, CDR2 YSYEKL. The V and J ends lost 3 bases and 7 bases, in that order; junction bases with no gene match: 8. CDR3 sequence: CASSQGVAGSNIQYF. The CDR3 DNA is TGCGCCAGCAGCCAGGGGGTAGCGGGGTCGAACATTCAGTACTTC.

This clone occurred once. The chain has TRBV30 and TRBJ2-7; D is possibly TRBD1 (6 bases). Germline V gene lookup returns CDR1 GTSNPN and CDR2 SVGIG (reference sequence). Between the trimmed V and J ends, which lost 1 base and 3 bases, there was a span of 7 bases. The CDR3 consists of 12 residues. The CDR3 reads CAWSEQGYEQYF. The CDR3 nucleotides are TGTGCCTGGAGTGAACAGGGCTACGAGCAGTACTTC.

The rearrangement links TRBV6-5 to TRBJ2-2, with D uncertain. CDR1 and CDR2 from the germline V gene are MNHEY and SVGAGI. V was clipped by 5 bases and J by 4 bases, with 11 bases between them. The CDR3 covers 14 residues. CDR3 sequence reads: CASSNDLFTGELFF. The CDR3 DNA is TGTGCCAGCAGTAACGACTTATTCACCGGGGAGCTGTTTTTT.

This rearrangement joins TRBV10-1 to TRBJ2-5, with D unresolved. Per the germline V gene, CDR1 is WNHNN and CDR2 is SYGVQD (reference sequence). The CDR3 loop spans 13 amino acids. The V gene lost 2 bases and the J gene lost 3 bases, with 7 bases spanning the gap. The CDR3 spells CASSEGIEETQYF. The CDR3 region has the DNA TGCGCCAGCAGTGAGGGCATCGAAGAGACCCAGTACTTC.

This clone was recorded a few times. The rearrangement uses TRBV2 and TRBJ2-5; D might be TRBD1 (5 bases). This CDR3 is 14 amino acids long. Germline-derived CDR1 and CDR2 are SNHLY and FYNNEI. Trimming stripped 4 bases from V and 5 bases from J, with 14 bases between. Here the CDR3 DNA reads TGTGCCAGCAGTGGGATCCAGGGTCGTGAGACCCAGTACTTC. This sequence encodes CASSGIQGRETQYF.

The chain uses TRBV6-6 and TRBJ1-1, with 9 bases aligning to TRBD1. Germline V gene lookup returns CDR1 MNHNY and CDR2 SVGAGI (reference sequence). This CDR3 is built from 16 residues. The J segment lost 0 bases and the V segment lost 6 bases, leaving 8 bases of the junction unmatched. The CDR3 coding sequence is TGTGCCAGCAGGGGGGACAGGGTTTCTATGAACACTGAAGCTTTCTTT. Residues: CASRGDRVSMNTEAFF.

CDR3 sequence: CASSVEDRGYLKTQYF. In DNA, the CDR3 is TGTGCCAGCAGCGTAGAGGACAGGGGGTACTTAAAGACCCAGTACTTC. V and J are TRBV9 and TRBJ2-5; 10 bases agree with TRBD1. The germline V gene encodes CDR1 SGDLS and CDR2 YYNGEE. This CDR3 comprises 16 residues. V lost 0 bases, J lost 6 bases, and 8 bases stayed unmatched.

The rearrangement links TRBV14 to TRBJ2-1; D gene uncertain. Germline assignment: CDR1 SGHDN and CDR2 FVKESK. The germline V and J ends were trimmed by 1 base and 9 bases, with 10 bases remaining between them. CDR3 length equals 13 residues. CDR3 DNA sequence: TGTGCCAGCAGCCAAGGACGACTGGTTGAGCAGTTCTTC. The encoded protein is CASSQGRLVEQFF.

The chain links TRBV12-5 to TRBJ2-5; perhaps TRBD1 as D (5 bases). Germline CDR1 reads LGHNT; CDR2 reads FRNRAP. CDR3 length equals 11 residues. DNA for the CDR3: TGTGCCAGTACAGGTACAGGGACCCAGTACTTC. This translates into CASTGTGTQYF.

This chain uses TRBV4-1 with TRBJ1-2; TRBD1 matches 10 bases. The V segment lost 0 bases and the J segment 2 bases; nucleotides outside the gene matches: 3. Germline V gene sequence: CDR1 MGHRA, CDR2 YSYEKL. The CDR3 has 16 amino acids. CDR3 region: CASSQETGGENYGYTF. Written as DNA, the CDR3 is TGCGCCAGCAGCCAAGAGACAGGGGGCGAGAACTATGGCTACACCTTC.

The chain recombines TRBV5-1 with TRBJ2-3, with 9 bases that match TRBD2. This CDR3 comprises 14 residues. The germline CDR1 and CDR2 sequences are SGHRS and YFSETQ. The ends lost 4 bases at V and 4 bases at J; junction bases unmatched: 4. The CDR3 DNA reads as TGCGCCAGCAGCAGGCGACTAGCGGCAGATACGCAGTATTTT. The encoded protein is CASSRRLAADTQYF.

CDR3: CASSTDRGSDTQYF. The CDR3, as DNA: TGTGCCAGCAGCACCGACAGGGGATCGGATACGCAGTATTTT. The chain joins TRBV5-4 to TRBJ2-3; 8 bases agree with TRBD1. The CDR3 length is 14 residues. V was clipped by 4 bases and J by 6 bases; unmatched bases: 7. Germline V gene lookup returns CDR1 SGHNT and CDR2 YYREEE (reference sequence).

V is TRBV6-5 and J is TRBJ1-2; the D gene is possibly TRBD1 (6 bases). The CDR3 sequence is 13 residues long. Germline assignment: CDR1 MNHEY and CDR2 SVGAGI. V gave up 6 bases and J gave up 6 bases, with 14 bases separating them. CDR3 sequence reads: CASRLGQLHGYTF. Here the CDR3 DNA reads TGTGCCAGCAGACTGGGACAACTTCATGGCTACACCTTC.

The chain recombines TRBV6-5 with TRBJ2-1; 7 bases are a match to TRBD2. The J segment lost 5 bases and the V segment lost 7 bases, leaving 8 bases of the junction unmatched. Germline-derived CDR1 and CDR2 are MNHEY and SVGAGI. This CDR3 contains 14 residues. CDR3 DNA: TGTGCCAGCAAGCGTAGTCTAGCGGACAATGAGCAGTTCTTC. Protein: CASKRSLADNEQFF.

The V gene is TRBV10-3, the J gene TRBJ1-6; D unclear. Per the germline V gene, CDR1 is ENHRY and CDR2 is SYGVKD. This CDR3 comprises 15 residues. Between the trimmed V and J ends, which lost 2 bases and 10 bases, there was a span of 15 bases. The chain's CDR3 is CAISERPGDKSPLHF. CDR3 coding DNA: TGTGCCATCAGTGAGAGGCCGGGAGACAAATCACCCCTCCACTTT.

The V and J genes are TRBV10-3 and TRBJ1-5; D is unclear. V dropped 0 bases and J dropped 4 bases, with 10 bases sitting between them. The germline CDR1 and CDR2 sequences are ENHRY and SYGVKD. This CDR3 spans 15 amino acids. CDR3 sequence reads: CAISESLVSNQPQHF. DNA of the CDR3: TGTGCCATCAGTGAGTCTCTAGTCTCGAATCAGCCCCAGCATTTT.

The chain joins TRBV4-2 to TRBJ1-2, with D possibly being TRBD1 (6 bases). V lost 1 base and J lost 3, with 15 bases in between. From germline, CDR1 is LGHNA and CDR2 YNFKEQ. The CDR3 is 16 residues long. In nucleotides, the CDR3 is TGTGCCAGCAGCCAAGGCACAGGGACCACTGACTATGGCTACACCTTC. As protein: CASSQGTGTTDYGYTF.

V and J are TRBV6-6 and TRBJ1-5; a possible D gene is TRBD1 (6 bases). Germline CDR1 MNHNY, CDR2 SVGAGI (reference sequence). The CDR3 runs 16 residues. Deletions cut 11 bases from V and 9 bases from J, with 29 bases between. CDR3 amino acids: CACLAVAGAYGGPQHF. The CDR3 region has the DNA TGTGCCTGCTTAGCCGTGGCGGGGGCATACGGAGGGCCCCAGCATTTT.

The rearrangement joins TRBV28 to TRBJ2-2, with TRBD2 matching over 7 bases. J gave up 3 bases and V 3 bases, and 4 bases lay outside the gene matches. This CDR3 comprises 15 residues. Looked up from germline, CDR1 is MDHEN and CDR2 is SYDVKM. The CDR3 here is CASSFGAGDTGELFF. CDR3 DNA: TGTGCCAGCAGTTTCGGGGCGGGAGACACCGGGGAGCTGTTTTTT. Complete variable domain (other parts from reference TRBV28 and TRBJ2-2): DVKVTQSSRYLVKRTGEKVFLECVQDMDHENMFWYRQDPGLGLRLIYFSYDVKMKEKGDIPEGYSVSREKKERFSLILESASTNQTSMYLCASSFGAGDTGELFFGEGSRLTVL.

V gene TRBV2 combines with J gene TRBJ2-5, with 7 bases matching TRBD1. The ends lost 6 bases at V and 2 bases at J; junction bases unmatched: 6. CDR1 and CDR2 (germline): SNHLY, FYNNEI. The length of the CDR3 is 14 residues. Here the CDR3 DNA reads TGTGCCAGCAGCCCGACAGGGATTCAAGAGACCCAGTACTTC. Its translation: CASSPTGIQETQYF.

V usage is TRBV9 and J usage is TRBJ2-1; TRBD1 aligns across 11 bases. The CDR3 length is 17 residues. Germline assignment: CDR1 SGDLS and CDR2 YYNGEE. V gave up 0 bases and J gave up 9 bases; unmatched junction bases: 11. CDR3 bases: TGTGCCAGCAGCGTAGGAGTAGGGGACAGGGGGAAAAGTGAGCAGTTCTTC. Protein: CASSVGVGDRGKSEQFF.

In its sample, this clone was seen many times. The chain recombines TRBV6-2 or TRBV6-3 with TRBJ1-2; no clear D gene. The V end lost 0 bases, the J end lost 5 bases, and 7 bases lay between the germline ends. Germline CDR1 and CDR2: MNHEY and SVGEGT. This CDR3 region has 13 residues. CDR3 coding DNA: TGTGCCAGCAGTTACTCAGCCGGGTATGGCTACACCTTC. It encodes CASSYSAGYGYTF.

The rearrangement uses TRBV7-2 and TRBJ1-5, with 8 bases matching TRBD1. CDR1 is SGHTA and CDR2 is FQGNSA in the germline V gene. The J segment lost 1 base and the V segment lost 4 bases, leaving 0 bases of the junction unmatched. The CDR3 is 14 amino acids. The CDR3, as DNA: TGTGCCAGCAGCTACAGGGGGAGCAATCAGCCCCAGCATTTT. Its protein product is CASSYRGSNQPQHF.

The chain joins TRBV27 to TRBJ2-3; the match to TRBD2 covers 7 bases. V trimming: 2 bases; J trimming: 1 base; junction bases outside the gene matches: 3. The CDR3 consists of 15 residues. CDR1 and CDR2 (germline): MNHEY, SMNVEV (reference sequence). For the CDR3, the DNA is TGTGCCAGCAGTTTAAGGACTAGGGGCACAGATACGCAGTATTTT. Residues: CASSLRTRGTDTQYF.